The rows below give T cell receptor beta chains drawn from one sample of a study of T cells after yellow fever vaccination. A single record per CDR3 protein comes from TCRdb applying MiXCR to the 5' RACE reads. The sample lists a few hundred thousand distinct CDR3 sequences; around 3.9% were seen once. Sequencing was performed on PBMCs, taken 5 days after the yellow fever booster vaccination. The receptor source for this set is a man aged 18 to 29 who received the YFV17D yellow fever vaccine. Each CDR3 is given with its conserved first and last residue. Each record gives: V gene, J gene, clone size, D gene, CDR3 protein, CDR3 DNA. The D gene is left open where the match is weak. Not every row has a clone size; where given, it reads once, few, many or a size class.

V gene: TRBV28
J gene: TRBJ2-5
clone size: .
D gene: .
CDR3 protein: CASSFGGRELEETQYF
CDR3 DNA: TGTGCCAGCAGTTTTGGGGGACGGGAGCTAGAAGAGACCCAGTACTTC

V gene: TRBV11-2
J gene: TRBJ2-5
clone size: .
D gene: TRBD2
CDR3 protein: CASSFGTSRETQYF
CDR3 DNA: TGTGCCAGCAGCTTCGGGACTAGCCGAGAGACCCAGTACTTC

V gene: TRBV24-1
J gene: TRBJ1-2
clone size: .
D gene: .
CDR3 protein: CATSDNSNYGYTF
CDR3 DNA: TGTGCCACCAGTGATAACAGTAACTATGGCTACACCTTC

V gene: TRBV24-1
J gene: TRBJ2-2
clone size: few
D gene: .
CDR3 protein: CATSDLAGNPGELFF
CDR3 DNA: TGTGCCACCAGTGATTTGGCGGGGAACCCCGGGGAGCTGTTTTTT

V gene: TRBV15
J gene: TRBJ1-1
clone size: few
D gene: .
CDR3 protein: CATSTIRTVNTEAFF
CDR3 DNA: TGTGCCACCAGCACAATCCGGACGGTGAACACTGAAGCTTTCTTT

V gene: TRBV3-1
J gene: TRBJ2-1
clone size: few
D gene: TRBD2
CDR3 protein: CASSPHAQRRGGQNEQFF
CDR3 DNA: TGTGCCAGCAGCCCCCATGCACAGAGGCGGGGGGGCCAAAATGAGCAGTTCTTC

V gene: TRBV2
J gene: TRBJ1-2
clone size: few
D gene: TRBD1
CDR3 protein: CASSYTGGLPYYGYTF
CDR3 DNA: TGTGCCAGCAGTTATACAGGGGGCCTCCCTTACTATGGCTACACCTTC

V gene: TRBV7-2
J gene: TRBJ1-5
clone size: few
D gene: .
CDR3 protein: CASSLVRAEQPQHF
CDR3 DNA: TGTGCCAGCAGCTTAGTCAGGGCCGAGCAGCCCCAGCATTTT

V gene: TRBV7-6
J gene: TRBJ2-3
clone size: many
D gene: TRBD1
CDR3 protein: CASSPRQGATQYF
CDR3 DNA: TGTGCCAGCAGCCCCAGACAGGGTGCTACGCAGTATTTT

V gene: TRBV5-1
J gene: TRBJ2-1
clone size: many
D gene: TRBD1
CDR3 protein: CASSLGGGSSNEQFF
CDR3 DNA: TGCGCCAGCAGCTTGGGAGGGGGCTCATCAAATGAGCAGTTCTTC

V gene: TRBV19
J gene: TRBJ1-4
clone size: .
D gene: TRBD1
CDR3 protein: CAVSGTGNEKLFF
CDR3 DNA: TGTGCCGTTTCCGGGACAGGGAATGAAAAACTGTTTTTT

V gene: TRBV5-1
J gene: TRBJ2-3
clone size: many
D gene: .
CDR3 protein: CASSQLTTQDTQYF
CDR3 DNA: TGCGCCAGCAGCCAATTAACGACCCAGGATACGCAGTATTTT

V gene: TRBV7-2
J gene: TRBJ2-5
clone size: many
D gene: TRBD1
CDR3 protein: CASSQQGQETQYF
CDR3 DNA: TGTGCCAGCAGCCAACAGGGGCAAGAGACCCAGTACTTC